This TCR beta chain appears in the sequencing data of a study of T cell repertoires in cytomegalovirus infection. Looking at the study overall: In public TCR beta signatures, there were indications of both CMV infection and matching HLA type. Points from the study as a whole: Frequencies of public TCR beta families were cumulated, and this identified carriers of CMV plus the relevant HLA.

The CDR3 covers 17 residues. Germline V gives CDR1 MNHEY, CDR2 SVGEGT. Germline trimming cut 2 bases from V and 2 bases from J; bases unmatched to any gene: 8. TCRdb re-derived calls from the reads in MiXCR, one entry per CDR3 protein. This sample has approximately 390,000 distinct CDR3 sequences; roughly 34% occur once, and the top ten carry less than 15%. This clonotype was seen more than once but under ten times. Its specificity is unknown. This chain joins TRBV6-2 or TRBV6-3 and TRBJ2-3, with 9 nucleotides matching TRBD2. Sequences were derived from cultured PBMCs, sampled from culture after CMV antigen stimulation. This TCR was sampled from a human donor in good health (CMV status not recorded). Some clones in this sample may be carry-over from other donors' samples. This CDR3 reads CASSYLASGTSTDTQYF. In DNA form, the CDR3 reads TGTGCCAGCAGTTACCTGGCTAGCGGGACCTCCACAGATACGCAGTATTTT.